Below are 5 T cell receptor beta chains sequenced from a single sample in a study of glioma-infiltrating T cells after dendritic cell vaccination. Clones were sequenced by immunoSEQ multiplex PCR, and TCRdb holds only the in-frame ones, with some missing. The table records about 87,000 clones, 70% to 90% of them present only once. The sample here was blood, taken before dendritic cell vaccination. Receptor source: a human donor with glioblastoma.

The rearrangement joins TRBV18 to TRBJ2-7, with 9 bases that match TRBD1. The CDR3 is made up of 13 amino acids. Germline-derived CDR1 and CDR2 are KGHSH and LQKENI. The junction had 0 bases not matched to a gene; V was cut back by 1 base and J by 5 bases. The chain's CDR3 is CASSPRDRDEQYF. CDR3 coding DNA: TGTGCCAGCTCACCACGGGACAGGGACGAGCAGTACTTC. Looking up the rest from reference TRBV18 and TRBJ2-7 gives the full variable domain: NAGVMQNPRHLVRRRGQEARLRCSPMKGHSHVYWYRQLPEEGLKFMVYLQKENIIDESGMPKERFSAEFPKEGPSILRIQQVVRGDSAAYFCASSPRDRDEQYFGPGTRLTVT.

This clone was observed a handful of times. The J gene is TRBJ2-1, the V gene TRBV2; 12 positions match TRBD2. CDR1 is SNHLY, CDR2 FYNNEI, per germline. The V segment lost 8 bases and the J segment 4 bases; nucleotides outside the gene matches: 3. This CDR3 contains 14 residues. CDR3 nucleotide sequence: TGTGCCAGCGCAACTAGCGGGGGGTACAATGAGCAGTTCTTC. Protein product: CASATSGGYNEQFF.

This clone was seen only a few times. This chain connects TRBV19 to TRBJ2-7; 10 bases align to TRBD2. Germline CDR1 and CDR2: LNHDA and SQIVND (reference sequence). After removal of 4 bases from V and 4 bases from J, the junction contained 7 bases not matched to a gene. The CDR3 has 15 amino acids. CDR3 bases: TGTGCCAGTAGTACCCCGGGACTAGCGTCTTACGAGCAGTACTTC. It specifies CASSTPGLASYEQYF.

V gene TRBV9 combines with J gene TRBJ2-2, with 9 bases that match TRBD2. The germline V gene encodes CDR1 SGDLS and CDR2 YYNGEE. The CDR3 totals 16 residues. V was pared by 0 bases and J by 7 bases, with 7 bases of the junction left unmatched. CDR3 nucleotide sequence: TGTGCCAGCAGCGTAGGGCTAGCGGGAACCGGCGGGGAGCTGTTTTTT. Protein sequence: CASSVGLAGTGGELFF.

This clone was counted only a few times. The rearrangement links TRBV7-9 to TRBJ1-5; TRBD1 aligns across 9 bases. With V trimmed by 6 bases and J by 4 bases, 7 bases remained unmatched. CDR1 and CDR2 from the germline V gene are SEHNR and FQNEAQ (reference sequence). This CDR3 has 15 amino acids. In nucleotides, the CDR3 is TGTGCCAGCAGTCTACAGGGGGCGTCGAATCAGCCCCAGCATTTT. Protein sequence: CASSLQGASNQPQHF.